A selection of T cell receptor beta chains follows, all from one sample in a study of shared T cell receptors in the human thymus. The repertoire was sequenced with immunoSEQ multiplex PCR; TCRdb's copy has only in-frame clones and lacks some. The profile shows approximately 760,000 clones, 80% to 90% of them singletons. The sample was also linked to a second study, of human thymus T cells.

Sequencing was carried out using thymocytes. These receptors originate from a girl under three years old with a congenital heart defect. CDR3s leave out the opening cysteine and the closing phenylalanine or tryptophan. Not every row has a clone size; where given, it reads once, few, many or a size class.

clone size	V gene	J gene	CDR3 protein
-	TRBV2	TRBJ2-1	ASRPRGPKQGAHYNEQF
-	TRBV2	TRBJ1-5	ASSPLTVSPQPQH
-	TRBV16	TRBJ1-6	ASSPTPGHPNSPLH
-	TRBV27	TRBJ1-2	ASRRQGDGYT
-	TRBV5-8	TRBJ1-5	ASDDRTGKPPGQPQH
-	TRBV4-1	TRBJ2-3	ASSQFQGRRDTQY
-	TRBV30	TRBJ1-5	AWSPTGGFQPQH
-	TRBV5-8	TRBJ1-2	ASSWGRGNYGYT
-	TRBV10-2	TRBJ1-5	ASSDHKMRQGNQPQH
-	TRBV28	TRBJ2-7	ASRRYPGQGPYEQY
-	TRBV5-1	-	ASSLGPGGYEQY
-	TRBV25-1	TRBJ2-3	ASSEPDRESTDTQY
-	TRBV18	TRBJ1-4	ASSSVTVGADEKLF
few	TRBV19	TRBJ1-6	ASKSGGAFWDSPLH
-	TRBV6-5	TRBJ2-7	AHGSGQGRDEQY
-	TRBV5-8	TRBJ1-2	ASAKEKVRVRYGYT
-	TRBV30	TRBJ1-1	AWSPHFADRETEAF
once	TRBV15	TRBJ1-6	ATRTGLDSPLH
-	TRBV19	TRBJ2-2	ASSIDLSRQPSNTGELF
-	TRBV4-3	TRBJ1-6	ASSQVVKPVAANSPLH
-	TRBV14	TRBJ1-5	ASSQDLGRPQH
-	TRBV15	TRBJ2-7	ATSRGIGTEISYEQY
-	TRBV5-1	TRBJ1-4	ASSGYQRGQGNEKLF
-	TRBV5-4	TRBJ2-3	ASQADTQY
-	TRBV27	TRBJ1-2	ASSHLGRRTGGYT
-	TRBV5-6	TRBJ1-6	ASSADNSPLH
-	TRBV5-3	TRBJ1-5	ATKDSKNQPQH
once	TRBV4-2	TRBJ1-2	ASSQLPRGQFGPYGYT
once	TRBV28	TRBJ1-1	ASSPGTGGTEAF
once	TRBV12-5	TRBJ1-1	ASGFIQGGEAF
-	TRBV7-9	TRBJ1-6	ASSFPMRRGGSPLH
-	TRBV27	TRBJ2-1	ASSFHLVAHEQF
-	TRBV9	TRBJ1-1	ASSVKAGTEAF
once	TRBV4-3	TRBJ2-1	ASSQRLAGEHNEQF
-	TRBV15	TRBJ1-2	ATSGTGDGYT
-	TRBV11-1	TRBJ2-3	ASSLRGSQRGSTDTQY
-	TRBV5-1	TRBJ1-1	ASSLSGSPEAF
-	TRBV14	TRBJ1-6	ASSQPGGSYNSPLH
-	TRBV27	TRBJ1-6	ASSLGVAPLGSYNSPLH
-	TRBV5-4	TRBJ2-7	ASSLVQDGGGEQY
-	TRBV21-1	TRBJ2-7	ASSTRQGETYEQY
-	TRBV6-1	TRBJ1-1	ASQEWTVTEAF
-	TRBV7-8	TRBJ2-7	ASSLGPSQGPEVYEQY
-	TRBV28	TRBJ2-7	ASSLGTGWEQY
-	TRBV15	TRBJ2-5	ATSSPEFIQTQY
-	TRBV28	TRBJ1-4	ASSCAGQVPEKLF
-	TRBV27	TRBJ2-3	ASSTHRGLKLTDTQY
few	TRBV5-1	TRBJ2-2	ASSSSRLAGGLTGELF